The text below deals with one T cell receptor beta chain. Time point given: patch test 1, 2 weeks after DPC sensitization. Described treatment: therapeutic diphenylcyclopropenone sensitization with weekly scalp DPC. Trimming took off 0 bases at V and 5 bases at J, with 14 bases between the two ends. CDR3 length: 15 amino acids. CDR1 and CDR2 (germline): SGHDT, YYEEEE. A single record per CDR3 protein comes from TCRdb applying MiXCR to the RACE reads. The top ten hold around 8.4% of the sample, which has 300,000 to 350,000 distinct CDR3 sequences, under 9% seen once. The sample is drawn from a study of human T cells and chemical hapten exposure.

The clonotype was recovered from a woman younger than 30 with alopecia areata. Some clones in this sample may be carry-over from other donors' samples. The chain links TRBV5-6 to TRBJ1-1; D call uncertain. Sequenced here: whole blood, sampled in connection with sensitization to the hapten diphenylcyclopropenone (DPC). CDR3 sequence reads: CASSLARARGTEAFF. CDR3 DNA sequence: TGTGCCAGCAGCTTGGCGAGGGCCCGGGGTACTGAAGCTTTCTTT.